Listed here are 8 T cell receptor beta chains from one sample, sequenced in a study of blood T cell repertoires in COVID-19. TCRdb keeps only in-frame clones here, not all; method: immunoSEQ multiplex PCR. Of 450,000 to 500,000 clones listed, about 85% are singletons. The sample consisted of PBMCs or T cells enriched from blood (not recorded which). The origin of the receptors is a woman in her fifties or sixties who had recovered from COVID-19.

This chain connects TRBV20-1 to TRBJ1-6; perhaps TRBD1 as D (5 bases). Germline assignment: CDR1 DFQATT and CDR2 SNEGSKA (reference sequence). V was shortened by 3 bases and J by 7 bases, with 10 bases between the two germline ends. The CDR3 length is 13 residues. The CDR3 loop is CSASETANSPLHF. CDR3 nucleotides: TGCAGTGCTAGTGAGACAGCGAATTCACCCCTCCACTTT.

J is TRBJ2-7 and V is TRBV10-3; TRBD1 is a possible D gene (6 bases). The V and J ends lost 0 bases and 6 bases respectively, with 12 bases between them. Per germline, CDR1 ENHRY and CDR2 SYGVKD. This CDR3 has 14 amino acids. Written as DNA, the CDR3 is TGTGCCATCAGTGAGTCGTCAGGGGCGCTCGAGCAGTACGTC. Its translation is CAISESSGALEQYV.

This chain joins TRBV6-5 and TRBJ2-7; TRBD2 agrees at 7 bases. The ends lost 7 bases at V and 5 bases at J; junction bases unmatched: 11. The germline gives CDR1 MNHEY, CDR2 SVGAGI. The length of the CDR3 is 14 residues. CDR3 nucleotides: TGTGCCAGCACGAAGCGGGGAGGTTTTGACGAGCAGTACGTC. This sequence encodes CASTKRGGFDEQYV.

The rearrangement joins TRBV6-6 to TRBJ2-7; D is ambiguous. Germline V CDR1 and CDR2: MNHNY, SVGAGI (reference sequence). The CDR3 totals 15 residues. Trimming removed 1 base at V and 3 bases at J, with 13 bases between. The DNA of the CDR3 is TGTGCCAGCAGTTACTTTTTGCCGGGTAACTACGAGCAGTACTTC. It codes for CASSYFLPGNYEQYF.

The gene calls are TRBV5-8 and TRBJ1-5, with a possible D match to TRBD1 (6 bases). Trimming took 4 bases from V and 3 from J, leaving 23 bases between them. The CDR3 runs 18 residues. CDR1 and CDR2 (germline): SGHTS, YDEGEE. This CDR3 reads CASSLWGLRALFNQPQHF. In nucleotides, the CDR3 is TGTGCCAGCAGCCTTTGGGGGCTGAGGGCACTTTTCAATCAGCCCCAGCATTTT.

This chain links TRBV5-6 with TRBJ2-5; TRBD1 matches at 12 bases. V shed 5 bases, J shed 6 bases, and the junction held 8 bases outside the gene matches. This CDR3 has 15 amino acids. Germline CDR1 and CDR2: SGHDT and YYEEEE. The CDR3: CASRRGQGAEKTQYF. The CDR3 region has the DNA TGTGCCAGCAGAAGGGGACAGGGGGCGGAAAAGACCCAGTACTTC.

The CDR3 loop reads CASSLAGRDTEAFF. The CDR3 DNA sequence: TGTGCCAGCAGCTTGGCGGGGAGGGACACTGAAGCTTTCTTT. The chain employs TRBV5-4 and TRBJ1-1; D is uncertain. The germline gives CDR1 SGHNT, CDR2 YYREEE (reference sequence). The CDR3 is 14 residues long. V lost 0 bases and J lost 3, with 9 bases in between.

CDR3 DNA sequence: TGTGCCAGCAGTGAAGGGCCGCCCGGGGGCGAGCAGTACTTC. Its translation: CASSEGPPGGEQYF. The rearrangement links TRBV2 to TRBJ2-7, with a tentative D call TRBD2 (6 bases). The germline CDR1 and CDR2 sequences are SNHLY and FYNNEI. The CDR3 has 14 amino acids. V was clipped by 1 base and J by 6 bases, with 13 bases between them.